This TCR beta chain derives from a study of regulatory T cells in long-lasting Graves disease. The time point is: newly diagnosed GD, antithyroid drugs for less than 3 months. PBMC-derived RNA was used for the TCR library. HTBI primers from iRepertoire and Arm-PCR of CDR3 regions yielded the TCR beta libraries. TCRdb recomputed calls from the multiplex PCR reads with MiXCR, one row per CDR3 protein. The sample gives about 350,000 distinct CDR3 sequences, 15% to 20% of which show up once; about 32% is in the top ten. A further study also used this sample, focusing on T cells in Graves' hyperthyroidism and ophthalmopathy.

The TCR originated in a man aged 35 to 55 with Graves disease. The sample consisted of peripheral blood mononuclear cells (PBMCs), taken at new diagnosis, from a patient treated with antithyroid drugs.

The CDR3 spells CASSRDGELAGLTAYNEQFF. In DNA, the CDR3 is TGTGCCAGCAGCCGAGACGGTGAACTAGCGGGCCTCACAGCCTACAATGAGCAGTTCTTC. This chain links TRBV9 with TRBJ2-1; 9 bases align to TRBD2. Trimming removed 4 bases from V and 2 bases from J; junction bases left unmatched: 19. This CDR3 spans 20 amino acids. The V gene's germline CDR1 is SGDLS and CDR2 YYNGEE.